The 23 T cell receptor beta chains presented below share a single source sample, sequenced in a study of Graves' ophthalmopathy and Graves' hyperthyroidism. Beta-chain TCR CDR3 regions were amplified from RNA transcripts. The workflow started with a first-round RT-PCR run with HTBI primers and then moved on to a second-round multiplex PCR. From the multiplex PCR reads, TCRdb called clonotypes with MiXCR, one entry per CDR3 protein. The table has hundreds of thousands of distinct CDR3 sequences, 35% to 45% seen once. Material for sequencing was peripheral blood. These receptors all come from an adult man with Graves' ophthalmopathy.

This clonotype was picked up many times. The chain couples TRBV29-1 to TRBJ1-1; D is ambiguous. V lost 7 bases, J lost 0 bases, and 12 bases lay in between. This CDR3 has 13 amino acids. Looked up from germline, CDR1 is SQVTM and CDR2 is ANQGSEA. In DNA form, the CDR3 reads TGCAGCGCAGGAAAGACCATGAACACTGAAGCTTTCTTT. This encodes CSAGKTMNTEAFF.

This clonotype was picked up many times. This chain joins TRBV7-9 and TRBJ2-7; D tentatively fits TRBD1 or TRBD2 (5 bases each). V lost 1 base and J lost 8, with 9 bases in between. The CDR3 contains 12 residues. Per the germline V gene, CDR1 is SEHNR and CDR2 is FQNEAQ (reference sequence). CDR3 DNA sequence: TGTGCCAGCAGCTTAGGGGGGATCCAGCAGTACTTC. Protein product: CASSLGGIQQYF.

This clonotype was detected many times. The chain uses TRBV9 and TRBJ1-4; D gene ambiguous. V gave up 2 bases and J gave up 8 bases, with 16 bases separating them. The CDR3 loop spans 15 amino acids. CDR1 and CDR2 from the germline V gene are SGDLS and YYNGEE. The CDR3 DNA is TGTGCCAGCAGCGTGGAAACATCGGACGTGGAAAAACTGTTTTTT. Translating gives CASSVETSDVEKLFF.

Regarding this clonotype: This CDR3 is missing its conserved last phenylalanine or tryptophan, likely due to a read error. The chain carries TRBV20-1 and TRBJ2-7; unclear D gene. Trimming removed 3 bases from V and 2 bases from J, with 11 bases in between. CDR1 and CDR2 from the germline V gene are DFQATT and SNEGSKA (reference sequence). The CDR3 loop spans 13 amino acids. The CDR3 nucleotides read TGCAGTGCTAGTGCCGTGAGTACCTACGAGCAGTACCTC. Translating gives CSASAVSTYEQYL.

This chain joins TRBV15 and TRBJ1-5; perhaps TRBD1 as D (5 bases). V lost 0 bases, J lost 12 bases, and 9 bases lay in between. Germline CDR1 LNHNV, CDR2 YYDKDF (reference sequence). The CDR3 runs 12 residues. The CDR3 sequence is CATSREWGGQHF. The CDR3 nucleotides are TGTGCCACCAGCAGAGAGTGGGGGGGCCAGCATTTT. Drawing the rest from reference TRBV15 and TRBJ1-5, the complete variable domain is DAMVIQNPRYQVTQFGKPVTLSCSQTLNHNVMYWYQQKSSQAPKLLFHYYDKDFNNEADTPDNFQSRRPNTSFCFLDIRSPGLGDTAMYLCATSREWGGQHFGDGTRLSIL.

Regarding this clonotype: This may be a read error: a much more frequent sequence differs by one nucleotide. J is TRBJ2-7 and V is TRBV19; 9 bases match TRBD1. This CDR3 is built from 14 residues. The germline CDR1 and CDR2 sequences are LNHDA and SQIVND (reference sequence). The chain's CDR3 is CAGSKWTGVYEQYF. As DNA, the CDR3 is TGTGCCGGTAGTAAGTGGACAGGGGTTTACGAGCAGTACTTC. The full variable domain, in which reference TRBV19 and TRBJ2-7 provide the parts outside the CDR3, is DGGITQSPKYLFRKEGQNVTLSCEQNLNHDAMYWYRQDPGQGLRLIYYSQIVNDFQKGDIAEGYSVSREKKESFPLTVTSAQKNPTAFYLCAGSKWTGVYEQYFGPGTRLTVT.

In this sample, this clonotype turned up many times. CDR3 nucleotide sequence: TGTGCCACCGGGACAGGGCCCTACGAGCAGTACTTC. The encoded protein is CATGTGPYEQYF. This sequence joins TRBV19 and TRBJ2-7; 9 bases map to TRBD1. The CDR3 totals 12 residues. Germline V CDR1 and CDR2: LNHDA, SQIVND (reference sequence). Germline trimming cut 10 bases from V and 2 bases from J; bases unmatched to any gene: 3. Based on the CDR3 plus reference TRBV19 and TRBJ2-7, the full variable domain is DGGITQSPKYLFRKEGQNVTLSCEQNLNHDAMYWYRQDPGQGLRLIYYSQIVNDFQKGDIAEGYSVSREKKESFPLTVTSAQKNPTAFYLCATGTGPYEQYFGPGTRLTVT.

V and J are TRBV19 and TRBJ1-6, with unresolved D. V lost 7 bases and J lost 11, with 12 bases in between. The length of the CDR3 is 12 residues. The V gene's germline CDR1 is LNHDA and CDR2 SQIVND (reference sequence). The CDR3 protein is CASKDRAAPLHF. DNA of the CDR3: TGTGCCAGTAAGGACCGGGCTGCACCCCTCCACTTT.

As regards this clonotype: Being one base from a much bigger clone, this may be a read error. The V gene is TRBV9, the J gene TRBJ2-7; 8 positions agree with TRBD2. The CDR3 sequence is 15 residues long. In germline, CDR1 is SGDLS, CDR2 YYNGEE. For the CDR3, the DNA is TGTGCCGGCAGTCAGTCGGGAGGGGGAGTTTACGAGCAGTACTTC. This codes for CAGSQSGGGVYEQYF.

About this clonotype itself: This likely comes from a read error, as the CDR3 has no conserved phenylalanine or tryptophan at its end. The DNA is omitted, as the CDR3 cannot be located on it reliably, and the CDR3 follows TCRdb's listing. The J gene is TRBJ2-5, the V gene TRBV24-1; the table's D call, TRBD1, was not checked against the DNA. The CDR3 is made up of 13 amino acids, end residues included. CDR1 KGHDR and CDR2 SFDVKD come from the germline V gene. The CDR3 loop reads CATSTTLGSGPDT.

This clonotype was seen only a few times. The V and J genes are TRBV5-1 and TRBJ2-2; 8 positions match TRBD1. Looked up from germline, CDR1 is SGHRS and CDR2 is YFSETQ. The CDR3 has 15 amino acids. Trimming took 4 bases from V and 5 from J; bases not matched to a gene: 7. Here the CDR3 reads CASSRGQVETGELFF. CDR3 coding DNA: TGCGCCAGCAGCAGGGGACAGGTTGAGACCGGGGAGCTGTTTTTT.

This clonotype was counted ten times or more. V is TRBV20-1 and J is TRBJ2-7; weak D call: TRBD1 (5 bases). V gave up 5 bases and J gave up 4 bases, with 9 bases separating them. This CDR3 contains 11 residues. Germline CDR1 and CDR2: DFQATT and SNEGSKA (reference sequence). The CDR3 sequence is CSALRVYEQYF. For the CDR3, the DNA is TGCAGTGCTCTCAGGGTATACGAGCAGTACTTC.

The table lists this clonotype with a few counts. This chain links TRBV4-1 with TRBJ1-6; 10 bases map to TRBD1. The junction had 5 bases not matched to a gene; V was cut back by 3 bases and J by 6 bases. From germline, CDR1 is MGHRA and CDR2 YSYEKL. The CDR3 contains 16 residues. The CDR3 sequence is CASSHPGQGINSPLHF. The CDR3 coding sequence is TGCGCCAGCAGCCACCCGGGACAGGGGATTAATTCACCCCTCCACTTT.

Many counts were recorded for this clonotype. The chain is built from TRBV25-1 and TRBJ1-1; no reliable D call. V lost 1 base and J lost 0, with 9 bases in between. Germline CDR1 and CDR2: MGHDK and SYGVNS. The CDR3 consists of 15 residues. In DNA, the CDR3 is TGTGCCAGCAGTGAATCAATAAGGATGAACACTGAAGCTTTCTTT. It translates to CASSESIRMNTEAFF.

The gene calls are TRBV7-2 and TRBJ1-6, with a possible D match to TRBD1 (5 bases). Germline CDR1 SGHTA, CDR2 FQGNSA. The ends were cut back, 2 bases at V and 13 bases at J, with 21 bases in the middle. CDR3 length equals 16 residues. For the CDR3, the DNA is TGTGCCAGCAGCTTACTGGCAGGGTTGGGGAATCAGCCCCTCCACTTT. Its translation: CASSLLAGLGNQPLHF.

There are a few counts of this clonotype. The chain's CDR3 is CASSLLGGGNNQPQHF. The CDR3 region has the DNA TGTGCCAGCAGCTTGTTGGGGGGAGGAAACAATCAGCCCCAGCATTTT. The V gene is TRBV5-5, the J gene TRBJ1-5; a possible D gene is TRBD1 (5 bases). V gave up 1 base and J gave up 3 bases, with 14 bases separating them. Germline V gene sequence: CDR1 SGHKS, CDR2 YYEKEE (reference sequence). This CDR3 comprises 16 residues.

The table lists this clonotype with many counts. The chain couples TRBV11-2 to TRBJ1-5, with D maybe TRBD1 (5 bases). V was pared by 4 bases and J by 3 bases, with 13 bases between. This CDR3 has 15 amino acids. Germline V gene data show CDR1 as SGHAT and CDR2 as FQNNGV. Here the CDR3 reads CASSSLGGDNQPQHF. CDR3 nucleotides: TGTGCCAGCAGCTCCCTGGGGGGAGACAATCAGCCCCAGCATTTT.

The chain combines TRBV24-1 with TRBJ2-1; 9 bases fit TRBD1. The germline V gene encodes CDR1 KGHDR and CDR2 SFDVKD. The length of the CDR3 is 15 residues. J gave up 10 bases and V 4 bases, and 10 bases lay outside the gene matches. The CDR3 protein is CATSDTRTGAEEQFF. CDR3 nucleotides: TGTGCCACCAGTGACACCAGGACAGGGGCGGAGGAGCAGTTCTTC.

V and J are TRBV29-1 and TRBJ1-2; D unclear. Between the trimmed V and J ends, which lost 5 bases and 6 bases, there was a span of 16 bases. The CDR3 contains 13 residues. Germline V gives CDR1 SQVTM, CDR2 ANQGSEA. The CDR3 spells CSVIQALGNGYTF. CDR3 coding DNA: TGCAGCGTTATTCAGGCCCTTGGGAATGGCTACACCTTC.

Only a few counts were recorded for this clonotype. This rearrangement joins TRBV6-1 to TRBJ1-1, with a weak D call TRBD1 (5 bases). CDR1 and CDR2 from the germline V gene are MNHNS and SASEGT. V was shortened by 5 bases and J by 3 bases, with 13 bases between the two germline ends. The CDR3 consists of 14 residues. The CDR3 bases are TGTGCCAGCAGTTACTTGCAGGGCTACACTGAAGCTTTCTTT. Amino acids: CASSYLQGYTEAFF.

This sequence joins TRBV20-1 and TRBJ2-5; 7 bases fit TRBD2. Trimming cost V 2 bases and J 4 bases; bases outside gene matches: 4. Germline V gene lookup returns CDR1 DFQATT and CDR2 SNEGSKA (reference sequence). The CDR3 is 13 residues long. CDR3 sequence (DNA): TGCAGTGCTAGATGGGGGGGTCTAGAGACCCAGTACTTC. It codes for CSARWGGLETQYF.

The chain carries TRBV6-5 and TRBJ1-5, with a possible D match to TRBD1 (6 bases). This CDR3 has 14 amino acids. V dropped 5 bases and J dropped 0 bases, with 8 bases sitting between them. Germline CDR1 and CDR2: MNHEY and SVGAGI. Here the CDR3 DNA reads TGTGCCAGCAGTGGGGGCAGTAGCAATCAGCCCCAGCATTTT. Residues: CASSGGSSNQPQHF.

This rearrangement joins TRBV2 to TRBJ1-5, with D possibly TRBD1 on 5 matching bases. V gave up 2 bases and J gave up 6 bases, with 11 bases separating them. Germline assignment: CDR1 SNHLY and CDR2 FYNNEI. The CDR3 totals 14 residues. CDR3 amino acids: CASSERGVGQPQHF. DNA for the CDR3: TGTGCCAGCAGTGAACGGGGGGTCGGTCAGCCCCAGCATTTT.